Presented here are 23 T cell receptor beta chains from one specimen sequenced in a study of T-cell memory formation after mild COVID-19. Via MiXCR, TCRdb re-called the 5' RACE reads, giving one row per CDR3 protein. The sample has some 160,000 distinct CDR3 sequences, about an eighth seen once. The sequencing input was PBMCs or a T cell subset sorted from them (not recorded which). Receptors were obtained from a man between 18 and 29 years old who had mild COVID-19 (a few samples of this study predate the infection). Cell type and time point are not known.

The sample holds a few counts of this clonotype. The CDR3 nucleotides read TGTGCCAGCAGGAAGGACTGGAACACTGAAGCTTTCTTT. It codes for CASRKDWNTEAFF. V usage is TRBV6-4 and J usage is TRBJ1-1; D is unresolved. Trimming shortened V by 6 bases and J by 1 base, and 9 bases separated the two germline ends. Germline values: CDR1 MRHNA, CDR2 SNTAGT. The CDR3 length is 13 residues.

The chain links TRBV20-1 to TRBJ1-6, with TRBD1 matching 8 bases. From germline, CDR1 is DFQATT and CDR2 SNEGSKA (reference sequence). CDR3 length: 14 amino acids. V trimming: 0 bases; J trimming: 7 bases; junction bases outside the gene matches: 2. The CDR3 nucleotides are TGCAGTGCTAGAGACCAGGGGGCAAATTCACCCCTCCACTTT. Protein product: CSARDQGANSPLHF.

V is TRBV12-3 or TRBV12-4 and J is TRBJ2-7; 8 bases align to TRBD1. The CDR3 totals 13 residues. The J segment lost 9 bases and the V segment lost 4 bases, leaving 8 bases of the junction unmatched. This CDR3 is CASSSGQGRGQYF. The CDR3 DNA reads as TGTGCCAGCAGTTCCGGACAGGGAAGAGGGCAGTACTTC.

The chain has TRBV18 and TRBJ1-2; D ambiguous. Trimming left V 3 bases short and J 7 bases short, with 12 bases between. Germline V lookup: CDR1 KGHSH, CDR2 LQKENI. The CDR3 runs to 13 residues. CDR3 nucleotides: TGTGCCAGCTCACCGGGCAATCGGGGTGGCTACACCTTC. This codes for CASSPGNRGGYTF.

V gene TRBV4-2 combines with J gene TRBJ2-3; 8 bases agree with TRBD2. Trimming at V came to 0 bases and at J to 1 base, leaving 3 bases not matched to a gene. Germline assignment: CDR1 LGHNA and CDR2 YNFKEQ. CDR3 size: 16 residues. The CDR3 coding sequence is TGTGCCAGCAGCCAAGATCCAGCGGGAGGCACAGATACGCAGTATTTT. Residues: CASSQDPAGGTDTQYF.

The chain recombines TRBV7-9 with TRBJ1-2; D not resolved. V was cut by 5 bases and J by 6 bases, with 13 bases left in between. The CDR3 is 13 amino acids. The germline V gene encodes CDR1 SEHNR and CDR2 FQNEAQ (reference sequence). CDR3 sequence reads: CASSASGRDGYTF. The DNA for the CDR3 is TGTGCCAGCAGCGCCAGCGGACGCGATGGCTACACCTTC.

This clonotype occurred a few times. The V and J genes are TRBV29-1 and TRBJ2-3; possibly TRBD1 or TRBD2 for D (5 bases each). The CDR3 contains 13 residues. CDR1 and CDR2 from the germline V gene are SQVTM and ANQGSEA. V lost 7 bases and J lost 2, with 13 bases in between. The CDR3 DNA reads TGCAGCGCCAAGGGACGAGTCACAGATACGCAGTATTTT. Protein product: CSAKGRVTDTQYF.

This clonotype was observed a handful of times. This chain links TRBV6-5 with TRBJ1-1; D might be TRBD1 (6 bases). Looked up from germline, CDR1 is MNHEY and CDR2 is SVGAGI. The CDR3 runs to 14 residues. Trimming cost V 2 bases and J 6 bases, with 13 bases left between them. CDR3 sequence: CASSYRQGRAEAFF. CDR3 DNA: TGTGCCAGCAGTTACCGGCAGGGGAGGGCTGAAGCTTTCTTT.

This clonotype has just a few counts. DNA of the CDR3: TGCAGTGCTGCGAGACAGGGAGGCAATTCACCCCTCCACTTT. Its protein product is CSAARQGGNSPLHF. The chain couples TRBV20-1 to TRBJ1-6; TRBD1 agrees at 7 bases. V lost 5 bases to trimming and J lost 7 bases; unmatched junction nucleotides: 8. Germline V lookup: CDR1 DFQATT, CDR2 SNEGSKA (reference sequence). This CDR3 is 14 amino acids long.

V usage is TRBV5-1 and J usage is TRBJ2-5; perhaps TRBD2 as D (6 bases). The CDR3 is 13 residues long. From germline, CDR1 is SGHRS and CDR2 YFSETQ. Trimming cost V 5 bases and J 1 base, with 9 bases left between them. The DNA for the CDR3 is TGCGCCAGCAGACCCGGGAGCCAAGAGACCCAGTACTTC. Translating gives CASRPGSQETQYF.

This clonotype was detected only a few times. The chain links TRBV6-6 to TRBJ1-3; D ambiguous. CDR1 is MNHNY, CDR2 SVGAGI, per germline (reference sequence). V dropped 2 bases and J dropped 0 bases, with 23 bases sitting between them. There are 20 residues in the CDR3. This chain's CDR3 is CASSYPSVHTVRSSGNTIYF. The DNA of the CDR3 is TGTGCCAGCAGTTACCCCTCCGTCCATACCGTACGAAGCTCTGGAAACACCATATATTTT.

This clonotype was recorded many times. The V gene is TRBV30, the J gene TRBJ1-2; D gene unclear. The V end lost 4 bases, the J end lost 4 bases, and 13 bases lay between the germline ends. The CDR3 length is 13 residues. CDR1 and CDR2 (germline): GTSNPN, SVGIG (reference sequence). CDR3 DNA sequence: TGTGCCTGGAAACGAGACCGCCCCTATGGCTACACCTTC. Amino acid sequence: CAWKRDRPYGYTF.

The chain uses TRBV7-2 and TRBJ1-5, with no clear D. The CDR3 is made up of 14 amino acids. The V end was cut by 5 bases, the J end by 0 bases, with 8 bases between. CDR1 and CDR2 from the germline V gene are SGHTA and FQGNSA. The chain's CDR3 is CASSPMNSNQPQHF. The CDR3 region has the DNA TGTGCCAGCAGCCCTATGAATAGCAATCAGCCCCAGCATTTT.

The chain carries TRBV29-1 and TRBJ1-5; D possibly corresponds to TRBD1 (5 bases). This CDR3 spans 14 amino acids. Germline V gene data show CDR1 as SQVTM and CDR2 as ANQGSEA. Trimming pared 2 bases from V and 6 bases from J, leaving 14 bases between. CDR3 nucleotides: TGCAGCGTTGAAAGCGGGACGGAAGGTCAGCCCCAGCATTTT. It specifies CSVESGTEGQPQHF.

The chain links TRBV28 to TRBJ2-5, with 8 bases fitting TRBD2. Germline CDR1 and CDR2: MDHEN and SYDVKM. V shed 4 bases and J 6 bases; nucleotides not matched to a gene: 7. The CDR3 covers 14 residues. CDR3 sequence reads: CASSSLAGGKTQYF. For the CDR3, the DNA is TGTGCCAGCAGTTCCCTGGCGGGGGGAAAGACCCAGTACTTC.

This clonotype was detected only a few times. The chain joins TRBV6-6 to TRBJ2-2; D is possibly TRBD1 (6 bases). CDR3 length: 16 amino acids. The V gene lost 0 bases and the J gene lost 8 bases, with 16 bases spanning the gap. CDR1 is MNHNY and CDR2 is SVGAGI in the germline V gene (reference sequence). The CDR3: CASSYSAARGMGELFF. Here the CDR3 DNA reads TGTGCCAGCAGTTACTCTGCGGCCAGGGGTATGGGGGAGCTGTTTTTT.

The rearrangement links TRBV2 to TRBJ1-2; no firm D call. The CDR3 contains 11 residues. CDR1 and CDR2 (germline): SNHLY, FYNNEI. Between the trimmed V and J ends, which lost 6 bases and 7 bases, there was a span of 9 bases. The CDR3 DNA is TGTGCCAGCAGAAGAAACAGTGGCTACACCTTC. Protein product: CASRRNSGYTF.

The V and J genes are TRBV27 and TRBJ2-3; possible D gene TRBD2, 7 bases. There are 14 residues in the CDR3. Germline CDR1 reads MNHEY; CDR2 reads SMNVEV (reference sequence). V was pared by 8 bases and J by 2 bases, with 14 bases between. The CDR3 DNA reads as TGTGCCAGCGCTGAGGGGGGGGTCACAGATACGCAGTATTTT. Translation gives CASAEGGVTDTQYF.

This clonotype was detected ten times or more. The chain combines TRBV5-1 with TRBJ2-3; the D is unclear. The germline gives CDR1 SGHRS, CDR2 YFSETQ. Trimming left V 4 bases short and J 2 bases short, with 11 bases between. The CDR3 has 14 amino acids. CDR3 amino acids: CASSRGGYTDTQYF. The CDR3 DNA sequence: TGCGCCAGCAGCCGAGGTGGATACACAGATACGCAGTATTTT.

This clonotype was observed at least ten times. This rearrangement joins TRBV4-1 to TRBJ1-5, with 10 positions matching TRBD1. V gave up 6 bases and J gave up 8 bases; unmatched junction bases: 10. This CDR3 has 15 residues. Germline V lookup: CDR1 MGHRA, CDR2 YSYEKL. The CDR3 DNA follows: TGCGCCAGCAGTTTGGGACAGGGGCCGGTGGAGCCCCAGCATTTT. Protein: CASSLGQGPVEPQHF.

About this clonotype: A junction boundary mismatches the germline segment, possibly from a read error. V gene TRBV18 combines with J gene TRBJ1-2; D unclear. This CDR3 is 16 amino acids long. Per germline, CDR1 KGHSH and CDR2 LQKENI. CDR3 protein: CASSPPGQSRGHGYTF. As DNA, the CDR3 is TGTGCCAGCTCACCACCAGGCCAGTCTCGCGGTCATGGCTACACATTC.

The genes are TRBV2 and TRBJ1-6; 9 bases are shared with TRBD1. There are 16 residues in the CDR3. Germline-derived CDR1 and CDR2 are SNHLY and FYNNEI. The V gene end was trimmed by 2 bases and the J gene end by 10 bases; junction bases not matched to a gene: 9. The CDR3 protein is CASSETMTGGGSPLHF. DNA of the CDR3: TGTGCCAGCAGTGAAACGATGACAGGGGGGGGATCACCCCTCCACTTT.

Ten or more counts support this clonotype. In DNA form, the CDR3 reads TGCAGTGCTAGAATCGGCACAGATACGCAGTATTTT. This sequence encodes CSARIGTDTQYF. The V and J genes are TRBV20-1 and TRBJ2-3; D unresolved. Germline CDR1 reads DFQATT; CDR2 reads SNEGSKA (reference sequence). Between the trimmed V and J ends, which lost 2 bases and 1 base, there was a span of 4 bases. The CDR3 has 12 residues.